This T cell receptor (beta chain) derives from a study of hypomethylating agent response in myelodysplastic syndrome. Study overall: Patients with myelodysplastic syndrome were eight or nine male and 2 female.

TCRdb keeps only in-frame clones here, not all; method: immunoSEQ multiplex PCR. The data hold 2,500 to 4,000 clones, with 75% to 85% observed a single time. The sample was bone marrow, taken before or after starting hypomethylating agent treatment for myelodysplastic syndrome (not recorded which). The sequence was collected from a human donor with myelodysplastic syndrome.

This CDR3 reads CASTYRESNEKLFF. In nucleotides, the CDR3 is TGTGCCAGCACGTACCGGGAATCGAATGAAAAACTGTTTTTT. The chain recombines TRBV6-1 with TRBJ1-4; D not certain. V was shortened by 7 bases and J by 5 bases, with 14 bases between the two germline ends. The CDR3 totals 14 residues. Looked up from germline, CDR1 is MNHNS and CDR2 is SASEGT.